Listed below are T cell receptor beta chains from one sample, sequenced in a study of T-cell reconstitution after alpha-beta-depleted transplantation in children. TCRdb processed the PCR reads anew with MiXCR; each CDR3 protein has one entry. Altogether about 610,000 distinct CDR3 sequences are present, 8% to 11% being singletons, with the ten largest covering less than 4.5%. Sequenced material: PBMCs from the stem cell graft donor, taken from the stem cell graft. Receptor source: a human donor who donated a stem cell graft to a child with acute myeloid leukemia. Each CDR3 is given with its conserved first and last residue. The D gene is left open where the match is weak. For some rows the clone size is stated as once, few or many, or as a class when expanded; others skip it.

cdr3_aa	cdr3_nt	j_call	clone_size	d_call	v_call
CSARDLLGDQETQYF	TGCAGTGCTAGAGATCTTTTAGGGGACCAAGAGACCCAGTACTTC	TRBJ2-5	many	NA	TRBV20-1
CATRATGPPKRLSYNEQFF	TGTGCCACGAGGGCGACTGGACCCCCAAAGAGATTATCCTACAATGAGCAGTTCTTC	TRBJ2-1	few	NA	TRBV19
CSASSTSGTLSSYNEQFF	TGCAGTGCTAGTTCGACTAGCGGGACCCTGAGCTCCTACAATGAGCAGTTCTTC	TRBJ2-1	many	TRBD2	TRBV20-1
CASSLMPGVGNEQFF	TGTGCCAGCAGTTTGATGCCCGGGGTCGGCAATGAGCAGTTCTTC	TRBJ2-1	many	NA	TRBV28
CSASPGGQGYEQYF	TGCAGTGCTAGCCCGGGAGGGCAAGGTTACGAGCAGTACTTC	TRBJ2-7	many	TRBD2	TRBV20-1
CASSPQGGLAYEQYF	TGTGCCAGCAGCCCCCAGGGAGGACTCGCCTACGAGCAGTACTTC	TRBJ2-7	many	NA	TRBV7-8
CSVEVLERETQYF	TGCAGCGTTGAAGTTTTGGAGCGAGAGACCCAGTACTTC	TRBJ2-5	NA	NA	TRBV29-1
CASSESGGVEDTQYF	TGTGCCAGCAGTGAATCCGGGGGAGTCGAAGATACGCAGTATTTT	TRBJ2-3	few	NA	TRBV25-1
CASSLARTEAYTEAFF	TGTGCCAGCAGCTTAGCTCGGACGGAGGCGTACACTGAAGCTTTCTTT	TRBJ1-1	NA	NA	TRBV7-8
CASSRDPSGRVTGELFF	TGTGCCAGCAGTCGCGACCCTAGCGGGAGGGTTACCGGGGAGCTGTTTTTT	TRBJ2-2	many	TRBD2	TRBV6-1
CASSQVNRGTFF	TGTGCCAGCAGCCAAGTGAACAGAGGGACGTTCTTC	TRBJ2-1	few	NA	TRBV3-1
CASSFHQDRVLGGANVLTF	TGCGCCAGCAGCTTCCATCAGGACAGGGTCCTAGGCGGGGCCAACGTCCTGACTTTC	TRBJ2-6	NA	TRBD1	TRBV5-1
CASSRKAGVTHNEQFF	TGTGCCAGCAGCCGGAAGGCGGGAGTAACCCACAATGAGCAGTTCTTC	TRBJ2-1	many	TRBD2	TRBV3-1
CASSRPGQEEKLFF	TGCGCCAGCAGCCGTCCGGGACAGGAGGAAAAACTGTTTTTT	TRBJ1-4	NA	TRBD1	TRBV5-1
CSARGQSGLYEQYF	TGCAGTGCTAGAGGACAAAGCGGACTCTACGAGCAGTACTTC	TRBJ2-7	few	NA	TRBV20-1
CSAPAQKGPSYNEQFF	TGCAGTGCCCCCGCCCAAAAGGGGCCCTCCTACAATGAGCAGTTCTTC	TRBJ2-1	NA	NA	TRBV20-1